The clone carrying this TCR beta chain was seen a few times. Its antigen remains unknown. CDR1 is MNHEY, CDR2 SVGEGT, per germline. The CDR3 sequence is 14 residues long. After removal of 6 bases from V and 0 bases from J, the junction contained 4 bases not matched to a gene. The data are from a study of T cells in Graves' hyperthyroidism and ophthalmopathy. General study points: Most thyroid-expanded clonotypes above 0.001 were also found in blood.

There were TCR beta CDR3 regions amplified from RNA transcripts. In the first-round RT-PCR of the TCR CDR3, the HTBI primer set was used. MiXCR, applied by TCRdb to the multiplex PCR reads, yields one record per CDR3 protein. Of 500,000 to 650,000 distinct CDR3 sequences in the sample, just under 20% were seen once. Researchers barred patients who had uncontrolled infection, other autoimmune disease, pregnancy or lactation. PBMCs were sourced from about 10 ml fresh peripheral blood. The sequence was collected from a man between 40 and 49 years old with Graves' ophthalmopathy. The chain uses TRBV6-2 or TRBV6-3 and TRBJ2-7, with TRBD1 matching over 8 bases. Source material: blood. DNA for the CDR3: TGTGCCAGCAGGAGACAGGGGAGCTCCTACGAGCAGTACTTC. Translated: CASRRQGSSYEQYF.